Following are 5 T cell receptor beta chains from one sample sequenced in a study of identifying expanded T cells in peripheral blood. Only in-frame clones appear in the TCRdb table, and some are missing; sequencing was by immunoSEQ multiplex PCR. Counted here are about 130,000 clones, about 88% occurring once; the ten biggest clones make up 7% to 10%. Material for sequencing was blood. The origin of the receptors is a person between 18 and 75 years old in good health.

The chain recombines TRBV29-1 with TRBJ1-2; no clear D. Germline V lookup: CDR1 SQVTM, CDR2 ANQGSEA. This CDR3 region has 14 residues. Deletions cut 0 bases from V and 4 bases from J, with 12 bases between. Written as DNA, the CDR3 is TGCAGCGTTGAAGACGCTGGCCGGTTCTATGGCTACACCTTC. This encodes CSVEDAGRFYGYTF. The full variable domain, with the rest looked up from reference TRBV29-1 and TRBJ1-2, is SAVISQKPSRDICQRGTSLTIQCQVDSQVTMMFWYRQQPGQSLTLIATANQGSEATYESGFVIDKFPISRPNLTFSTLTVSNMSPEDSSIYLCSVEDAGRFYGYTFGSGTRLTVV.

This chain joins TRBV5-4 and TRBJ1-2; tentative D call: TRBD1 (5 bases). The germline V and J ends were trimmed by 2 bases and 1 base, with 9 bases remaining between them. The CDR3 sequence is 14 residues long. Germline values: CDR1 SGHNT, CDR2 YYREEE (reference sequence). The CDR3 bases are TGTGCCAGCAGCTTAGACAGAAATAACTATGGCTACACCTTC. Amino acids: CASSLDRNNYGYTF.

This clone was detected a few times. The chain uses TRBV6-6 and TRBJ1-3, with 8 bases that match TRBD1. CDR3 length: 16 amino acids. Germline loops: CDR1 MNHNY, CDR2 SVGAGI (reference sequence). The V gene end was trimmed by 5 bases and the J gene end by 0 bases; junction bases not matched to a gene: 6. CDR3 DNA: TGTGCCAGCAGTCCTTGGACAGGGATCTCTGGAAACACCATATATTTT. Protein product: CASSPWTGISGNTIYF.

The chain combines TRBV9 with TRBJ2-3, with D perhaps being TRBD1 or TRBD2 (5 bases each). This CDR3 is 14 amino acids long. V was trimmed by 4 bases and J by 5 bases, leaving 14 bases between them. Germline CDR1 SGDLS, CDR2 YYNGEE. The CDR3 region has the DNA TGTGCCAGCAGCCCCACGGGGCTGGTAGATACGCAGTATTTT. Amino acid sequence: CASSPTGLVDTQYF. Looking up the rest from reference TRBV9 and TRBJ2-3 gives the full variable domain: DSGVTQTPKHLITATGQRVTLRCSPRSGDLSVYWYQQSLDQGLQFLIQYYNGEERAKGNILERFSAQQFPDLHSELNLSSLELGDSALYFCASSPTGLVDTQYFGPGTRLTVL.

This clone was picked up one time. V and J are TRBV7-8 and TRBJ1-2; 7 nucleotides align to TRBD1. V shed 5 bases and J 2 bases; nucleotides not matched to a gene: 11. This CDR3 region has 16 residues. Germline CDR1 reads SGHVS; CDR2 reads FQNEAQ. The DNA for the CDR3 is TGTGCCAGCAGCGTAACCCGACAGGGTGGAAACTATGGCTACACCTTC. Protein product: CASSVTRQGGNYGYTF.